Sequencing of this T cell receptor beta chain was carried out in a study of cytomegalovirus exposure and HLA in healthy donors. The overall study: From HLA-typed donors, an early data release held tens of millions of unique TCRs.

Notes on this clone: What it recognizes is unknown.

Vbeta (60) and Jbeta (13) primers were used in the PCR. Sequencing used immunoSEQ multiplex PCR; TCRdb keeps in-frame clones, though not all of them. The data show 150,000 to 200,000 clones, with over 60% seen just once and 11% to 15% held by the top ten. The CDR3 is 17 amino acids. In germline, CDR1 is MDHEN, CDR2 SYDVKM. Germline trimming cut 2 bases from V and 4 bases from J; bases unmatched to any gene: 11. Study-wide points: HLA allele associations emerged for roughly 16,000 TCR beta sequences in a later analysis, at 0.05 false discovery rate. In presence/absence analyses, roughly uniform sequencing depth across donors was assumed. Later analysis associated a missense DCLRE1C variant with TCR beta V- and J-gene trimming.

Sample: PBMCs. This clonotype was obtained from a man between 45 and 60 years old in good health and CMV-seropositive. The chain couples TRBV28 to TRBJ1-2, with 9 bases identical to TRBD1. As DNA, the CDR3 is TGTGCCAGCAGTTTACTTGAATGGACAGGGGAGGGCTATGGCTACACCTTC. Protein product: CASSLLEWTGEGYGYTF.